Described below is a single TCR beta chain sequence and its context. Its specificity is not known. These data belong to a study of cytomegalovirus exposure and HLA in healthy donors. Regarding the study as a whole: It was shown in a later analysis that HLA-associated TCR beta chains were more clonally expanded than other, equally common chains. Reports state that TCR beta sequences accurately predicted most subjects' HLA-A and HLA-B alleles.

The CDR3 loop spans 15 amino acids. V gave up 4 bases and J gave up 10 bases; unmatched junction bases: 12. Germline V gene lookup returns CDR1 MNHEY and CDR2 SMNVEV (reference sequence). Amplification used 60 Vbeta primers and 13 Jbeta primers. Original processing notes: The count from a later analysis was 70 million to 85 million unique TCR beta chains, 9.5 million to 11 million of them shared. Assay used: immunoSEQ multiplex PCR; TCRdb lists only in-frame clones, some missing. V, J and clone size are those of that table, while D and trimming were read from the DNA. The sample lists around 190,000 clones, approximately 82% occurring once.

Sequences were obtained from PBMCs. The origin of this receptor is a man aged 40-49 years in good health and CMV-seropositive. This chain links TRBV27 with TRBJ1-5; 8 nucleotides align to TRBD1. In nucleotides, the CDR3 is TGTGCCAGCAGTTCCGACGACAGGGGAGTAGGTCCCCAGCATTTT. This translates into CASSSDDRGVGPQHF.